The 11 T cell receptor beta chains below come from one sample, sequenced in a study of T cells in localized non-small cell lung cancer. Libraries were prepared by immunoSEQ multiplex PCR; TCRdb keeps only in-frame clonotypes and omits some of them. Among about 2,200 clones listed, 28% were seen once. The sequencing used lung tumor tissue, collected before any cancer treatment. These receptors were collected from a male donor aged 60 or over with stage III squamous cell lung carcinoma.

V is TRBV11-3 and J is TRBJ2-2, with D uncertain. The CDR3 sequence is 16 residues long. Germline CDR1 reads SGHNT; CDR2 reads YENEEA. Trimming pared 2 bases from V and 4 bases from J, leaving 14 bases between. CDR3 coding DNA: TGTGCCAGCAGCTTAATTGCGGCCTTAGGCACCGGGGAGCTGTTTTTT. Its translation: CASSLIAALGTGELFF.

There are a few counts of this clone. The chain is built from TRBV11-3 and TRBJ2-7, with 10 bases identical to TRBD1. Germline trimming cut 3 bases from V and 4 bases from J; bases unmatched to any gene: 6. CDR3 length: 15 amino acids. The germline gives CDR1 SGHNT, CDR2 YENEEA. The chain's CDR3 is CASSLYRDRGYEQYF. The CDR3 nucleotides read TGTGCCAGCAGCTTGTACCGGGACAGGGGTTACGAGCAGTACTTC.

The chain employs TRBV9 and TRBJ2-4, with D possibly being TRBD1 (7 bases). The V end was cut by 5 bases, the J end by 4 bases, with 13 bases between. This CDR3 has 14 residues. The germline V gene has CDR1 SGDLS and CDR2 YYNGEE. This chain's CDR3 is CASSEQGTKNIQYF. The DNA of the CDR3 is TGTGCCAGCAGTGAACAGGGGACTAAAAACATTCAGTACTTC.

This rearrangement joins TRBV19 to TRBJ1-1, with D unclear. V lost 0 bases and J lost 4, with 9 bases in between. This CDR3 contains 14 residues. CDR1 is LNHDA and CDR2 is SQIVND in the germline V gene (reference sequence). CDR3 in DNA: TGTGCCAGTAGTATAGATTTTGCGGGCACTGAAGCTTTCTTT. It translates to CASSIDFAGTEAFF.

The V and J genes are TRBV19 and TRBJ1-4; D gene uncertain. The CDR3 has 13 residues. The ends were cut back, 3 bases at V and 6 bases at J, with 8 bases in the middle. Germline loops: CDR1 LNHDA, CDR2 SQIVND (reference sequence). The CDR3 loop reads CASSIEGYEKLFF. The CDR3, as DNA: TGTGCCAGTAGTATTGAGGGTTATGAAAAACTGTTTTTT.

This clone has more than one count but fewer than ten. The chain links TRBV6-8 to TRBJ2-7, with D perhaps TRBD1 (5 bases). The CDR3 length is 16 residues. Per germline, CDR1 MNHGY and CDR2 SAAAGT. Trimming took off 0 bases at V and 0 bases at J, with 12 bases between the two ends. This CDR3 reads CASSYSGGHPSYEQYF. The CDR3 nucleotides are TGTGCCAGCAGTTACTCCGGTGGACACCCCTCCTACGAGCAGTACTTC.

J is TRBJ1-2 and V is TRBV28; possible D gene TRBD1, 5 bases. The germline V gene encodes CDR1 MDHEN and CDR2 SYDVKM. The CDR3 contains 13 residues. Trimming cost V 5 bases and J 8 bases, with 15 bases left between them. The CDR3 region is CASSPLGGGGYTF. The CDR3 DNA reads TGTGCCAGCAGTCCCCTTGGGGGTGGGGGCTACACCTTC.

The chain links TRBV5-1 to TRBJ2-1; TRBD2 aligns across 10 bases. V lost 3 bases, J lost 3 bases, and 6 bases stayed unmatched. The V gene's germline CDR1 is SGHRS and CDR2 YFSETQ. CDR3 length: 16 residues. The CDR3 protein is CASSSSTSGVYNEQFF. CDR3 nucleotides: TGCGCCAGCAGCTCCAGCACTAGCGGGGTCTACAATGAGCAGTTCTTC.

The rearrangement links TRBV30 to TRBJ2-5; D not resolved. The CDR3 is 12 amino acids. V lost 2 bases and J lost 5, with 9 bases in between. Germline V gene sequence: CDR1 GTSNPN, CDR2 SVGIG (reference sequence). Here the CDR3 reads CAWSPGMETQYF. The CDR3 DNA follows: TGTGCCTGGAGTCCAGGTATGGAGACCCAGTACTTC.

The table lists this clone with a few counts. This sequence joins TRBV10-3 and TRBJ2-1; possible D gene TRBD1, 6 bases. The CDR3 extends over 14 amino acids. Germline CDR1 reads ENHRY; CDR2 reads SYGVKD. Trimming took off 7 bases at V and 6 bases at J, with 16 bases between the two ends. The CDR3 DNA sequence: TGTGCCATCAAAGGGGACACCCCAGTCAATGAGCAGTTCTTC. Translated: CAIKGDTPVNEQFF.

V usage is TRBV5-1 and J usage is TRBJ2-7; unclear D gene. Trimming shortened V by 0 bases and J by 3 bases, and 25 bases separated the two germline ends. CDR1 SGHRS and CDR2 YFSETQ come from the germline V gene. CDR3 size: 19 residues. This chain's CDR3 is CASSLAGLVTYTRHYEQYF. CDR3 nucleotide sequence: TGCGCCAGCAGCTTGGCCGGGTTGGTGACTTACACGAGACACTACGAGCAGTACTTC.